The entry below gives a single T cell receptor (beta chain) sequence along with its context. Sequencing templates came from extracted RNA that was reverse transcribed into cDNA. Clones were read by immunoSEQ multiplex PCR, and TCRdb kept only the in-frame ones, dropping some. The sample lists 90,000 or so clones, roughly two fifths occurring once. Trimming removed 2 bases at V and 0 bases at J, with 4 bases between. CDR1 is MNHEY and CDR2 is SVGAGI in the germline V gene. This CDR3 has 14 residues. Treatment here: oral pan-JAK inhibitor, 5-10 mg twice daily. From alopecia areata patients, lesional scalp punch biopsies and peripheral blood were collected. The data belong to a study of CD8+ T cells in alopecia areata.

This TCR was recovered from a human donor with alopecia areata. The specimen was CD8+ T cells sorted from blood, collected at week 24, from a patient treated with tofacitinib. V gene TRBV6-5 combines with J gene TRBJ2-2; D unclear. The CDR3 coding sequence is TGTGCCAGCAGTTACAGTTCGAACACCGGGGAGCTGTTTTTT. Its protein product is CASSYSSNTGELFF.